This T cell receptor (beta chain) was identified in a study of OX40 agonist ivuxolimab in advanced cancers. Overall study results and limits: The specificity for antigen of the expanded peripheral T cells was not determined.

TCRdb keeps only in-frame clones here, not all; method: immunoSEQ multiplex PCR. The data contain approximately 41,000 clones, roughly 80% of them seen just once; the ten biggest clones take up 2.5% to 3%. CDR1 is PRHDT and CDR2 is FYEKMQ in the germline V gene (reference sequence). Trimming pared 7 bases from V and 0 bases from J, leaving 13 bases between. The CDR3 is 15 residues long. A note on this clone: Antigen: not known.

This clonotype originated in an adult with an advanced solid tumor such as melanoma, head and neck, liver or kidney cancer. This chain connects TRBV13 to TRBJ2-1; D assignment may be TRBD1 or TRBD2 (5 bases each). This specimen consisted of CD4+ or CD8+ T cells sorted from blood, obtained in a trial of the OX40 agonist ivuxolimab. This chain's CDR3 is CASKLEGRSYNEQFF. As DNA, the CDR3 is TGTGCCAGCAAACTAGAGGGGCGCTCCTACAATGAGCAGTTCTTC.